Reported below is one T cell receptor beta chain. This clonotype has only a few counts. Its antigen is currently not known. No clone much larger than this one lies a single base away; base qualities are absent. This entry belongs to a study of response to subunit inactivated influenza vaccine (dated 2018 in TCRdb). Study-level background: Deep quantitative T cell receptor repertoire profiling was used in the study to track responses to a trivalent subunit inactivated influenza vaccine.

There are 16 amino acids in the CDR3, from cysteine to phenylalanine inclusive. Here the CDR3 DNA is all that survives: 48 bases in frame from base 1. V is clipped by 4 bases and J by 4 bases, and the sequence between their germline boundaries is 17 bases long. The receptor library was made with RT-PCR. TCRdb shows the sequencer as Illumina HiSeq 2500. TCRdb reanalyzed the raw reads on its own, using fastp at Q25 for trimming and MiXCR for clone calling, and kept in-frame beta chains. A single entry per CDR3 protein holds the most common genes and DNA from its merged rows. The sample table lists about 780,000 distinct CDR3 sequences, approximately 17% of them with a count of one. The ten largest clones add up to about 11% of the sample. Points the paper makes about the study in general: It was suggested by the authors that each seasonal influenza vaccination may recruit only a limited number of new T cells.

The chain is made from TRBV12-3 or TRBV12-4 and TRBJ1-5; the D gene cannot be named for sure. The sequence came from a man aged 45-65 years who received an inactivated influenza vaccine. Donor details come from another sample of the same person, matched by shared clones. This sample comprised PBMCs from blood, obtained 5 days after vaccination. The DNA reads TGTGCCAGCAGTTCCGGACCAAATAGGGTTAATCAGCCCCAGCATTTT. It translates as CASSSGPNRVNQPQHF.